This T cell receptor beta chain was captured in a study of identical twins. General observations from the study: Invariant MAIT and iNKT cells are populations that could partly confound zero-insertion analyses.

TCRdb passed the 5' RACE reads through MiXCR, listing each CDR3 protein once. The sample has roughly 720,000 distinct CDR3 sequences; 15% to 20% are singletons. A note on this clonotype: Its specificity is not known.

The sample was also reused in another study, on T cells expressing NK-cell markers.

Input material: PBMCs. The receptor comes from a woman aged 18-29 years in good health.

The CDR3 spells CASSPPPGTVPFEQYF. As DNA, the CDR3 is TGTGCCAGCAGCCCCCCGCCCGGGACAGTACCTTTCGAGCAGTACTTC. The chain employs TRBV7-9 and TRBJ2-7; 7 bases line up with TRBD1. Trimming at V came to 5 bases and at J to 6 bases, leaving 16 bases not matched to a gene. The CDR3 has 16 amino acids. Germline lookup yields CDR1 SEHNR and CDR2 FQNEAQ (reference sequence).